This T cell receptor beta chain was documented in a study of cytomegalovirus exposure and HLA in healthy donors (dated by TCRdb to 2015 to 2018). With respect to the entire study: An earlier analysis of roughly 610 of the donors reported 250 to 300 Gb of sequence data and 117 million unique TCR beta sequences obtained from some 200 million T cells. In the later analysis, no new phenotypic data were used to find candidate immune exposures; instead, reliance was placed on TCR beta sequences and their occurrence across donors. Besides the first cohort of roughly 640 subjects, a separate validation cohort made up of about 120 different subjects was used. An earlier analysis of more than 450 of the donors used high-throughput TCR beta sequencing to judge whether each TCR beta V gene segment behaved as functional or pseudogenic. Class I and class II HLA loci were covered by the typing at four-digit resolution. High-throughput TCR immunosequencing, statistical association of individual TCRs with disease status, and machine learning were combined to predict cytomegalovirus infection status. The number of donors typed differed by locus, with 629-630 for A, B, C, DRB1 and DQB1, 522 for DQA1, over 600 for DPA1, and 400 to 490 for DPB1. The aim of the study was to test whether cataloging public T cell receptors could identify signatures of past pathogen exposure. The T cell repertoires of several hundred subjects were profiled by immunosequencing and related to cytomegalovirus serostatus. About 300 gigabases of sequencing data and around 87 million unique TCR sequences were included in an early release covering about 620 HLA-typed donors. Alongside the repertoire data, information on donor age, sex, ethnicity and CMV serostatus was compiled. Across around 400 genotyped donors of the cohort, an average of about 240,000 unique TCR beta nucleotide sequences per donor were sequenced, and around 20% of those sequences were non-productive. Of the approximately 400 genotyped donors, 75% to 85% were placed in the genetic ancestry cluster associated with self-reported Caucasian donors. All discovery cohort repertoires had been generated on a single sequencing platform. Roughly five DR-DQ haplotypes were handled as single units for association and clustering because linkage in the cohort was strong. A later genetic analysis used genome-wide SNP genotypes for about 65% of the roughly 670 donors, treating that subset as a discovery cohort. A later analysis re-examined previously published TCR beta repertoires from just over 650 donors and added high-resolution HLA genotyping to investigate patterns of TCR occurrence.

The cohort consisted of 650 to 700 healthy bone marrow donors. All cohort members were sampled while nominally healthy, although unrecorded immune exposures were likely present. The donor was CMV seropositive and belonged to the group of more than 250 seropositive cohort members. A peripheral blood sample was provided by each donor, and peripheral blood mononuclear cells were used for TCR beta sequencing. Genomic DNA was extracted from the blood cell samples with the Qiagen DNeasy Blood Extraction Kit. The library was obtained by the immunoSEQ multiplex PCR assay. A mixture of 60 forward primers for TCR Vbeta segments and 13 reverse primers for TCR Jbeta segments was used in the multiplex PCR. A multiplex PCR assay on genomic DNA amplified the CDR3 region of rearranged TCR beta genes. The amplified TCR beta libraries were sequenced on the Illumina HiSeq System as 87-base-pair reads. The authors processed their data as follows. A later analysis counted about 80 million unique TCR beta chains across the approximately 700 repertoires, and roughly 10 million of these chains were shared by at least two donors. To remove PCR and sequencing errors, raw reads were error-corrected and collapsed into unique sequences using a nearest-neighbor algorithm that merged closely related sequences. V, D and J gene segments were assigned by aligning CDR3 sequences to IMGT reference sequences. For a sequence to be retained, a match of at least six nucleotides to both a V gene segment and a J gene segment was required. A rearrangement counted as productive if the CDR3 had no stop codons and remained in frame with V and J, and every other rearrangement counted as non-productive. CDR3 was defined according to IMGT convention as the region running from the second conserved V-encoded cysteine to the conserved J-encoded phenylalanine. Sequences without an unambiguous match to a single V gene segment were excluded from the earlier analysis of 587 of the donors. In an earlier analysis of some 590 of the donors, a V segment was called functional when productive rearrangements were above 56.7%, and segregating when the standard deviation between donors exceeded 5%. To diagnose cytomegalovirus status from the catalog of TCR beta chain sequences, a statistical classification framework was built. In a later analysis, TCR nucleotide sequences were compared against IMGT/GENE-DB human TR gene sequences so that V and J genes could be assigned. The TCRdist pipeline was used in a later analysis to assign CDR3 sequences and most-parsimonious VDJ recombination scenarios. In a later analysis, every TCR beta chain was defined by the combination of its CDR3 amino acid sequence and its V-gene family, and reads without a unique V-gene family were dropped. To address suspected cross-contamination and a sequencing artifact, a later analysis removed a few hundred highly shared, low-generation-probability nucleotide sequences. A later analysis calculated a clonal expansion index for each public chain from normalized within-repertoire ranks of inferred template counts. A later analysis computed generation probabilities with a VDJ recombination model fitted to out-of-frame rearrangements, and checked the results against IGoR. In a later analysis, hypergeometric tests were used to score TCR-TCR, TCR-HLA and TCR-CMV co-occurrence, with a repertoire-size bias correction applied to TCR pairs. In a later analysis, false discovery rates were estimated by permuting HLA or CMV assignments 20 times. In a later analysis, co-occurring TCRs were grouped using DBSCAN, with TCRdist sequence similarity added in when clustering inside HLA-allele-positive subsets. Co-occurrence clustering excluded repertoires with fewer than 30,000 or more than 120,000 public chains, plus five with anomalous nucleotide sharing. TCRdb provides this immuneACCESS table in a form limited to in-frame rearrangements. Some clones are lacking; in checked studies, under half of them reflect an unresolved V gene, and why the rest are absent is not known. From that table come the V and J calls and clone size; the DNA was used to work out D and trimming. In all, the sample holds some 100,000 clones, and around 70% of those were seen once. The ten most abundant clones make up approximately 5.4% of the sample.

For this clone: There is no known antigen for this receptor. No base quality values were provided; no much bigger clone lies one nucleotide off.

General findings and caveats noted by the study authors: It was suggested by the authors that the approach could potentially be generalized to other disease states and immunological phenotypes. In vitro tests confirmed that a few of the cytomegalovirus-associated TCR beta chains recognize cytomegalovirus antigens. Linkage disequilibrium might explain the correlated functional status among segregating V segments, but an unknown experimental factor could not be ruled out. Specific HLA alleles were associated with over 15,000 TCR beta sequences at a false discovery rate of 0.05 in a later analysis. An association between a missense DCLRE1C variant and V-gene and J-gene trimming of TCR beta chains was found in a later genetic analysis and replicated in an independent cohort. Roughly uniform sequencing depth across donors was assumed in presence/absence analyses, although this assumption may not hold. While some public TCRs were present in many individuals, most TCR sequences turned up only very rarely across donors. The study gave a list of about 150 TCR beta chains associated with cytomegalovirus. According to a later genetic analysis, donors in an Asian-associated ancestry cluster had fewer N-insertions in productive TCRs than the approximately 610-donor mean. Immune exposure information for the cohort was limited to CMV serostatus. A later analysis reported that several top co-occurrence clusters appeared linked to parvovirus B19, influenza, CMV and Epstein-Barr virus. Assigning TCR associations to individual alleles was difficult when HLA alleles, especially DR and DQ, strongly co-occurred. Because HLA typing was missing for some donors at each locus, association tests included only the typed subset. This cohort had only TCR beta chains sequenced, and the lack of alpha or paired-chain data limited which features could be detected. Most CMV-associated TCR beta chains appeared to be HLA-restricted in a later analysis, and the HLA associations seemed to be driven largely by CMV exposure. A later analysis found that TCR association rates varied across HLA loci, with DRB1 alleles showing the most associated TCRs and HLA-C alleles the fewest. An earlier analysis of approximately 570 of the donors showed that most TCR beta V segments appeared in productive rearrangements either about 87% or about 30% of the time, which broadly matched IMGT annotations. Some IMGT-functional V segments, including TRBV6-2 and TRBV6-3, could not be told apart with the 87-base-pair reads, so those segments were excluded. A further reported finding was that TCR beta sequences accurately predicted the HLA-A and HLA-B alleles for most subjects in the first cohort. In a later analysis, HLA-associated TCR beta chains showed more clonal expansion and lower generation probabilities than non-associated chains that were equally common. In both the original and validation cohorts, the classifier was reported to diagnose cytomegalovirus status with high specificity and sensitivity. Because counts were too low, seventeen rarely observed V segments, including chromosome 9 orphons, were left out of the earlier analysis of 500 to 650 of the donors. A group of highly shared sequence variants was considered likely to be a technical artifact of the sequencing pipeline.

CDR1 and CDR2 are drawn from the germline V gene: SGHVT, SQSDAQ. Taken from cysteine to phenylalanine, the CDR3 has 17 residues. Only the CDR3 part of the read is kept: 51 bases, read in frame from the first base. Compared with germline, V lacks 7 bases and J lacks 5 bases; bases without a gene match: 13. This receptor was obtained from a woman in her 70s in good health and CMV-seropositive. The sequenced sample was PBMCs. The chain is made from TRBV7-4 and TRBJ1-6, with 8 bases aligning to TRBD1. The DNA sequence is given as TGTGCCAGCACCTCGGTAGGGACAGGAGGGGATAATTCACCCCTCCACTTT. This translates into CASTSVGTGGDNSPLHF. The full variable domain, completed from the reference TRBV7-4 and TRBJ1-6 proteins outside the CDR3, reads GAGVSQSPRYKVAKRGRDVALRCDSISGHVTLYWYRQTLGQGSEVLTYSQSDAQRDKSGRPSGRFSAERPERSVSTLKIQRTEQGDSAVYLCASTSVGTGGDNSPLHFGNGTRLTVT.